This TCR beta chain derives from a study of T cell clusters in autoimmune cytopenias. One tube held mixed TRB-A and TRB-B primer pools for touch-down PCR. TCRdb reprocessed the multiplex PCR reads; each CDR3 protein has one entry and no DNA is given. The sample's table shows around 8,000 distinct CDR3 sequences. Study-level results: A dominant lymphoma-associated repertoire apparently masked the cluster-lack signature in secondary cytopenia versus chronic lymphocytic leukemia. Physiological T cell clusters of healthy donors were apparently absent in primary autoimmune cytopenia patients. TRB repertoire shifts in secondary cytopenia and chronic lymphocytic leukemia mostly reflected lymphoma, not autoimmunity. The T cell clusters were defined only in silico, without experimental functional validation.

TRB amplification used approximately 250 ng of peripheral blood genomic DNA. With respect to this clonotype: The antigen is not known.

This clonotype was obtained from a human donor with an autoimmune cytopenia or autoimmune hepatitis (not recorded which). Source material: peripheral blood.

The CDR3 sequence is CAWSVKDTEAFF. The chain recombines TRBV30 with TRBJ1-1. Germline V gene lookup returns CDR1 GTSNPN and CDR2 SVGIG (reference sequence). CDR3 length: 12 residues.